This TCR beta chain was profiled in a study of blood T cell repertoires in COVID-19. About the research overall: T cells, B-cell-depleted T cells, or PBMCs supplied cDNA or gDNA.

Profiling relied on immunoSEQ multiplex PCR, and the TCRdb table lists in-frame clones only, not all of them. Among approximately 190,000 clones listed, about 85% were seen once. The CDR3 consists of 18 residues. Germline assignment: CDR1 MGHDK and CDR2 SYGVNS. V lost 6 bases and J lost 0; bases outside the gene matches: 6. The origin of this receptor is a human donor in a cohort sampled during active COVID-19. The sample was peripheral blood. The chain uses TRBV25-1 and TRBJ2-6, with TRBD2 matching over 12 bases. The CDR3 DNA is TGTGCCAGCAGAAGGACTAGCGGGATGAGCTCTGGGGCCAACGTCCTGACTTTC. Protein sequence: CASRRTSGMSSGANVLTF.